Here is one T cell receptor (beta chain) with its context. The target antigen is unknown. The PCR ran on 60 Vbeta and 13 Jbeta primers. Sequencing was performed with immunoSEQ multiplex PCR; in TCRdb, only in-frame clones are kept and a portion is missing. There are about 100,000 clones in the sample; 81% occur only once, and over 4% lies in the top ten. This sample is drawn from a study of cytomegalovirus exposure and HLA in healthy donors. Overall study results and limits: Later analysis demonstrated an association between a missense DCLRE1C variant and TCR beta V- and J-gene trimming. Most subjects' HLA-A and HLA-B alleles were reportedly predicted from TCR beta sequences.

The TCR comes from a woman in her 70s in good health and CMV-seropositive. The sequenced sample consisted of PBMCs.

CDR3 sequence (DNA): TGTGCCAGCAGCTTAGCCCCGACAACTGACTACGAGCAGTACTTC. Translating it yields CASSLAPTTDYEQYF. The rearrangement links TRBV7-2 to TRBJ2-7; no reliable D call. CDR1 SGHTA and CDR2 FQGNSA come from the germline V gene. V was cut by 0 bases and J by 3 bases, with 12 bases left in between. The CDR3 sequence is 15 residues long.